A selection of T cell receptor beta chains follows, all from one sample in a study of cytomegalovirus exposure and HLA in healthy donors. This table comes from immunoSEQ multiplex PCR, and its TCRdb copy is limited to in-frame clones, with some not included. The sample lists around 160,000 clones; around four fifths were seen once. Input material: PBMCs. The receptors were sampled from a male donor in good health and CMV-seropositive. Both conserved end residues are part of each CDR3. Each record gives: V gene, clone size, J gene, CDR3 protein. Some rows mark clone size as missing; the rest say once, few, many or name a class of expanded clone.

V gene: TRBV2; clone size: few; J gene: TRBJ2-3; CDR3 protein: CASREGARPQYF
V gene: TRBV5-1; clone size: -; J gene: TRBJ2-2; CDR3 protein: CASSPTSSSTGELFF
V gene: TRBV19; clone size: -; J gene: TRBJ1-2; CDR3 protein: CASSISTTKGYTF
V gene: TRBV9; clone size: -; J gene: TRBJ1-4; CDR3 protein: CASSVGGGYATNEKLFF
V gene: TRBV5-4; clone size: -; J gene: TRBJ1-2; CDR3 protein: CASSSPGTGASYGYTF
V gene: TRBV4-1; clone size: -; J gene: TRBJ1-1; CDR3 protein: CASSLYRGGVNTEAFF
V gene: TRBV5-1; clone size: once; J gene: TRBJ2-5; CDR3 protein: CASSLGGGGQETQYF
V gene: TRBV7-2; clone size: -; J gene: TRBJ2-5; CDR3 protein: CASRNTGEETQYF
V gene: TRBV13; clone size: -; J gene: -; CDR3 protein: CASSLGGGLDPSSYEQYF
V gene: TRBV4-1; clone size: -; J gene: TRBJ1-1; CDR3 protein: CASSRPEGNTEAFF
V gene: TRBV2; clone size: few; J gene: TRBJ2-2; CDR3 protein: CASSDEGLLRTGELFF
V gene: TRBV5-5; clone size: -; J gene: TRBJ2-1; CDR3 protein: CASSQNMNEQFF
V gene: TRBV7-8; clone size: -; J gene: TRBJ1-1; CDR3 protein: CASSIQGNTEAFF
V gene: TRBV12-5; clone size: -; J gene: TRBJ2-2; CDR3 protein: CASGFATGGDGELFF
V gene: TRBV20-1; clone size: few; J gene: TRBJ2-7; CDR3 protein: CSATDRGYEYF
V gene: TRBV6-6; clone size: few; J gene: TRBJ2-6; CDR3 protein: CASTLGGANVLTF
V gene: TRBV30; clone size: -; J gene: TRBJ1-6; CDR3 protein: CAWSVGGDNSPLHF
V gene: TRBV7-7; clone size: -; J gene: TRBJ2-5; CDR3 protein: CASSRTGAQETQYF
V gene: TRBV5-1; clone size: -; J gene: TRBJ2-7; CDR3 protein: CASSSPGEQYF
V gene: TRBV7-9; clone size: -; J gene: TRBJ2-2; CDR3 protein: CASSSGGSGELFF
V gene: TRBV30; clone size: -; J gene: TRBJ1-4; CDR3 protein: CAWNEGMVDEKLFF
V gene: TRBV5-1; clone size: few; J gene: TRBJ1-4; CDR3 protein: CASSLVTGEGEKLFF
V gene: TRBV7-9; clone size: few; J gene: TRBJ2-7; CDR3 protein: CASTTTWGGARYEQYF
V gene: TRBV4-3; clone size: -; J gene: TRBJ2-3; CDR3 protein: CASSQVQAGDTDTQYF
V gene: TRBV7-9; clone size: few; J gene: TRBJ1-5; CDR3 protein: CASSFGPYSNQPQHF
V gene: TRBV11-3; clone size: -; J gene: TRBJ1-6; CDR3 protein: CASSQRQTNSPLHF
V gene: TRBV7-8; clone size: few; J gene: TRBJ1-2; CDR3 protein: CASSPYIIPPQGANYGYTF
V gene: TRBV6-5; clone size: few; J gene: TRBJ1-2; CDR3 protein: CASRPYRAREYGYTF
V gene: TRBV2; clone size: -; J gene: TRBJ2-2; CDR3 protein: CASEQGPANTGELFF
V gene: TRBV14; clone size: -; J gene: TRBJ1-2; CDR3 protein: CASSHDLQSGTVYGYTF
V gene: TRBV6-6; clone size: -; J gene: TRBJ1-1; CDR3 protein: CASSYSSGVVQAFF
V gene: TRBV5-1; clone size: -; J gene: TRBJ1-3; CDR3 protein: CASSLRQGNSGNTIYF
V gene: TRBV27; clone size: -; J gene: TRBJ1-5; CDR3 protein: CASSHGTGDNQPQHF
V gene: TRBV30; clone size: -; J gene: TRBJ1-6; CDR3 protein: CAWSGQGNSPLHF
V gene: TRBV19; clone size: once; J gene: TRBJ2-7; CDR3 protein: CASSSAGGDYEQYF
V gene: TRBV19; clone size: -; J gene: TRBJ1-1; CDR3 protein: CATEDRGTEAFF
V gene: TRBV25-1; clone size: -; J gene: TRBJ1-1; CDR3 protein: CASSGRQGGSTEAFF
V gene: TRBV10-3; clone size: -; J gene: TRBJ1-1; CDR3 protein: CASGPQNTEAFF
V gene: TRBV7-9; clone size: -; J gene: TRBJ2-5; CDR3 protein: CASSGVAGTGKQETQYF
V gene: TRBV5-4; clone size: -; J gene: TRBJ2-1; CDR3 protein: CASSLGPEGQIEQFF
V gene: TRBV5-1; clone size: -; J gene: TRBJ2-7; CDR3 protein: CASSSGQGYEQYF
V gene: TRBV5-6; clone size: -; J gene: TRBJ1-1; CDR3 protein: CASSWPAGKYTEAFF
V gene: TRBV19; clone size: -; J gene: TRBJ1-5; CDR3 protein: CASTYSRGQPQHF
V gene: TRBV7-9; clone size: -; J gene: TRBJ1-4; CDR3 protein: CASSSRDRVVEKLFF
V gene: TRBV4-2; clone size: many; J gene: TRBJ1-4; CDR3 protein: CASTSLQGLNEKLFF
V gene: TRBV11-1; clone size: -; J gene: TRBJ1-1; CDR3 protein: CASSSINRGLNTKAFF
V gene: TRBV19; clone size: -; J gene: TRBJ2-1; CDR3 protein: CASSTDHSGRREQFF
V gene: TRBV2; clone size: few; J gene: TRBJ1-1; CDR3 protein: CATSLIRTGGFTEAFF
V gene: TRBV6-1; clone size: few; J gene: TRBJ1-1; CDR3 protein: CASSEQGMNTEAFF
V gene: TRBV14; clone size: -; J gene: TRBJ2-2; CDR3 protein: CASSQDREIGELFF
V gene: TRBV7-2; clone size: -; J gene: TRBJ2-1; CDR3 protein: CASSPRGGVPYNEQFF
V gene: TRBV4-1; clone size: -; J gene: TRBJ2-3; CDR3 protein: CASSQGYGQRRGTFRDTQYF
V gene: TRBV6-1; clone size: few; J gene: TRBJ1-4; CDR3 protein: CASSARMAGEKLFF